This T cell receptor beta chain was obtained from a study of chemoradiotherapy in HPV16-positive cancers. CDR1 and CDR2 from the germline V gene are SGHTA and FQGTGA. Trimming pared 2 bases from V and 5 bases from J, leaving 15 bases between. The CDR3 is made up of 15 amino acids. Sequencing used immunoSEQ multiplex PCR; TCRdb keeps in-frame clones, though not all of them. The sample holds 7,500 or so clones; about two thirds are singletons and the top ten take around 5.5%. Samples were taken several times over chemoradiotherapy. With regard to this clone: Its antigen remains unidentified.

General study results and limits: Functional assays defining HPV-specific T cells used only a couple of HPV16-positive patients.

The clonotype comes from a human donor with HPV-associated anogenital cancer. The chain has TRBV7-3 and TRBJ2-5, with D perhaps matching TRBD1 or TRBD2 (7 bases each). Sequenced material: tumor tissue, taken from a patient who underwent chemoradiotherapy. DNA for the CDR3: TGTGCCAGCAGCTTATCAGGGGGGGCTAGGGAGACCCAGTACTTC. Translation: CASSLSGGARETQYF.